The 17 T cell receptor beta chains listed next were all sequenced from one sample in a study of T cells in Graves' hyperthyroidism and ophthalmopathy. RNA transcripts yielded amplified TCR beta CDR3 regions. An initial round of RT-PCR targeting the TCR CDR3 relied on the HTBI primer set. MiXCR, applied by TCRdb to the multiplex PCR reads, yields one record per CDR3 protein. The sample yields hundreds of thousands of distinct CDR3 sequences, over 20% seen once. Source material: blood. These receptors came from a young man with Graves' ophthalmopathy.

This clonotype was seen only a few times. The rearrangement uses TRBV9 and TRBJ1-2, with 10 bases aligning to TRBD1. CDR1 is SGDLS, CDR2 YYNGEE, per germline. The CDR3 has 14 amino acids. V was clipped by 3 bases and J by 8 bases; unmatched bases: 7. The CDR3: CASSETGGAGGYTF. DNA of the CDR3: TGTGCCAGCAGCGAGACAGGGGGCGCCGGGGGCTACACCTTC.

This clonotype was counted at least ten times. The chain combines TRBV2 with TRBJ2-2, with D maybe TRBD1 (5 bases). The CDR3 is 14 amino acids. In germline, CDR1 is SNHLY, CDR2 FYNNEI. Trimming removed 7 bases from V and 3 bases from J, with 12 bases in between. The CDR3 DNA sequence: TGTGCCAGCAAACCGCAGGGCGACACCGGGGAGCTGTTTTTT. It translates to CASKPQGDTGELFF.

This clonotype was picked up many times. The rearrangement uses TRBV12-3 or TRBV12-4 and TRBJ1-5; no definite D call. The CDR3 covers 14 residues. Trimming took off 4 bases at V and 4 bases at J, with 11 bases between the two ends. The CDR3 DNA reads TGTGCCAGCAGTTCGGGAGACCCAAATCAGCCCCAGCATTTT. It translates to CASSSGDPNQPQHF.

At least ten counts were recorded for this clonotype. The chain carries TRBV12-3 or TRBV12-4 and TRBJ1-1, with D perhaps matching TRBD1 (6 bases). CDR3 length: 14 amino acids. V was pared by 7 bases and J by 2 bases, with 14 bases between. The CDR3, as DNA: TGTGCCAGCAACCTGGACAGTCCTAACACTGAAGCTTTCTTT. Amino acids: CASNLDSPNTEAFF.

This clonotype came up a few times. One junction end does not reproduce the germline sequence, and a read error may be involved. This chain links TRBV28 with TRBJ2-3; D remains unclear. CDR3 length equals 18 residues. The germline V gene has CDR1 MDHEN and CDR2 SYDVKM. The CDR3 region is CTSSLFPSVGISTDTQYF. CDR3 coding DNA: TGTACCAGCAGTTTATTCCCCAGCGTGGGGATTTCCACAGATACGCAGTATTTT.

The chain carries TRBV12-5 and TRBJ2-1; 8 nucleotides match TRBD2. The CDR3 extends over 15 amino acids. Looked up from germline, CDR1 is LGHNT and CDR2 is FRNRAP. V trimming: 6 bases; J trimming: 7 bases; junction bases outside the gene matches: 11. The CDR3 is CASGPPGGRPNEQFF. The CDR3 bases are TGTGCTAGTGGCCCCCCCGGCGGGAGGCCGAATGAGCAGTTCTTC.

This clonotype was counted ten times or more. The J gene is TRBJ1-1, the V gene TRBV12-3 or TRBV12-4; 9 bases align to TRBD1. With 5 bases clipped from V and 4 bases from J, the junction kept 8 bases outside the gene matches. This CDR3 comprises 15 residues. Written as DNA, the CDR3 is TGTGCCAGCAGTAGTCCCGGGACAGGGAGCACTGAAGCTTTCTTT. As protein: CASSSPGTGSTEAFF.

To note about this clonotype: Sequence at one end of the junction differs from germline and may be a read error. The CDR3 protein is CAGSRTANTEAFF. In DNA, the CDR3 is TGCGCCGGCAGCCGGACAGCGAACACTGAAGCTTTCTTT. The rearrangement uses TRBV5-1 and TRBJ1-1; tentatively, D is TRBD1 (6 bases). This CDR3 contains 13 residues. CDR1 and CDR2 from the germline V gene are SGHRS and YFSETQ.

This chain uses TRBV5-1 with TRBJ2-7; 7 nucleotides align to TRBD1. This CDR3 has 14 amino acids. The V and J ends lost 5 bases and 6 bases, in that order; junction bases with no gene match: 11. Looked up from germline, CDR1 is SGHRS and CDR2 is YFSETQ. CDR3 nucleotides: TGCGCCAGCAGTATGGCAGGGGGTAGAGGCGAGCAGTACTTC. Its translation is CASSMAGGRGEQYF.

In this sample, this clonotype turned up a few times. The chain joins TRBV20-1 to TRBJ1-2; weak D call: TRBD1 (6 bases). With 6 bases removed from V and 8 bases from J, the gap between germline ends came to 16 bases. The CDR3 consists of 12 residues. Germline V lookup: CDR1 DFQATT, CDR2 SNEGSKA (reference sequence). The CDR3: CSAFTYRDGYTF. In nucleotides, the CDR3 is TGCAGTGCCTTCACTTACAGGGACGGCTACACCTTC.

This clonotype was detected only a few times. The chain has TRBV2 and TRBJ2-4; possible D gene TRBD2, 5 bases. V lost 5 bases and J lost 3, with 11 bases in between. This CDR3 comprises 14 residues. From germline, CDR1 is SNHLY and CDR2 FYNNEI. CDR3 DNA sequence: TGTGCCAGCAGTTCGACTAAAAGCAAAAACATTCAGTACTTC. This encodes CASSSTKSKNIQYF.

This clonotype was picked up a small number of times. The rearrangement links TRBV6-2 or TRBV6-3 to TRBJ1-3; D is uncertain. Trimming left V 6 bases short and J 0 bases short, with 9 bases between. CDR3 length: 14 residues. Germline CDR1 is MNHEY and CDR2 is SVGEGT. The CDR3 reads CASRELISGNTIYF. The CDR3 DNA sequence: TGTGCCAGCAGAGAACTGATCTCTGGAAACACCATATATTTT.

This clonotype was recorded many times. The CDR3 reads CASSLSYYGYTF. CDR3 DNA sequence: TGTGCCAGCAGCCTTTCTTACTATGGCTACACCTTC. V is TRBV28 and J is TRBJ1-2, with D unresolved. Germline lookup yields CDR1 MDHEN and CDR2 SYDVKM. Trimming removed 6 bases from V and 3 bases from J, with 8 bases in between. The CDR3 totals 12 residues.

The chain uses TRBV7-8 and TRBJ2-1, with D tentatively TRBD2 (6 bases). Per germline, CDR1 SGHVS and CDR2 FQNEAQ. V shed 4 bases and J shed 8 bases, with 18 bases lying between them. The CDR3 length is 15 residues. CDR3 sequence (DNA): TGTGCCAGCAGCTCCTTTGCCGGGACTTCCGATGAGCAGTTCTTC. It encodes CASSSFAGTSDEQFF.

The chain has TRBV6-1 and TRBJ2-5; a possible D gene is TRBD1 (5 bases). Trimming left V 6 bases short and J 13 bases short, with 18 bases between. The CDR3 sequence is 12 residues long. Germline CDR1 is MNHNS and CDR2 is SASEGT. The CDR3 DNA sequence: TGTGCCAGCAGGGGGTTACAGGCACATCCGTACTTC. Residues: CASRGLQAHPYF.

This clonotype was counted ten times or more. This chain connects TRBV11-3 to TRBJ2-5; D is unresolved. Germline assignment: CDR1 SGHNT and CDR2 YENEEA. This CDR3 comprises 14 residues. V was trimmed by 3 bases and J by 7 bases, leaving 15 bases between them. The CDR3 protein is CASSFTGQYGTQYF. For the CDR3, the DNA is TGTGCCAGCAGCTTCACGGGCCAATACGGGACCCAGTACTTC.

This clonotype came up once. The V gene is TRBV29-1, the J gene TRBJ2-1; 8 bases are shared with TRBD1. CDR1 is SQVTM, CDR2 ANQGSEA, per germline. V lost 5 bases to trimming and J lost 3 bases; unmatched junction nucleotides: 3. The CDR3 covers 13 residues. As DNA, the CDR3 is TGCAGCGTTAAACAGGGGGTCTACAATGAGCAGTTCTTC. It is translated as CSVKQGVYNEQFF.